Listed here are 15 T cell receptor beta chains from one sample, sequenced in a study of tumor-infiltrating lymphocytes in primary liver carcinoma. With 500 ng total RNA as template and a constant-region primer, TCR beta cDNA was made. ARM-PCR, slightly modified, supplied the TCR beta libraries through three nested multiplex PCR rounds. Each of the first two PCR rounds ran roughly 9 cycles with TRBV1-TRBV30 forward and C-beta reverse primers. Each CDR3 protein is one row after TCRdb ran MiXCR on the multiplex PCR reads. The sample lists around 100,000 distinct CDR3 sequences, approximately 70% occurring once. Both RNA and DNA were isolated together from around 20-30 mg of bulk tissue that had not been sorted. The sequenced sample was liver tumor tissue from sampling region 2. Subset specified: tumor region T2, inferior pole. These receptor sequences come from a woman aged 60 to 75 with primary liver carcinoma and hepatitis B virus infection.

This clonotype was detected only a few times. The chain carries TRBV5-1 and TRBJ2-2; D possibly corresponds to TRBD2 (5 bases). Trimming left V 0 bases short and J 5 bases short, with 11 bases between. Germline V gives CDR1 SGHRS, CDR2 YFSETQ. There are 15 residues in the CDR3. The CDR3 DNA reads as TGCGCCAGCAGCTTGGCCAGATCGGGGACCGGGGAGCTGTTTTTT. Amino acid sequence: CASSLARSGTGELFF.

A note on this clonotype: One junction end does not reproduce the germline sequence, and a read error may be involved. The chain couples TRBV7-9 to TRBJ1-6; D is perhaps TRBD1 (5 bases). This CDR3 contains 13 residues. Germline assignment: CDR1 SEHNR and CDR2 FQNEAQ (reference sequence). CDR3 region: CANSWDPNSPIHF. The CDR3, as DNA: TGTGCCAACAGCTGGGACCCCAACTCACCCATCCACTTT.

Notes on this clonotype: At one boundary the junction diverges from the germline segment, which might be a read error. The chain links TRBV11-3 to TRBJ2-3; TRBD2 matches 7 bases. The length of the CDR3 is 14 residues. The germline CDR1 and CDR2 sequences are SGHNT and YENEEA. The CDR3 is CASSFKTSTETQCF. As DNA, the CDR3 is TGTGCCAGCAGCTTCAAGACTAGCACAGAAACGCAGTGTTTT. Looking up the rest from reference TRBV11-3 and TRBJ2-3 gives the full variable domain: EAGVVQSPRYKIIEKKQPVAFWCNPISGHNTLYWYLQNLGQGPELLIRYENEEAVDDSQLPKDRFSAERLKGVDSTLKIQPAELGDSAVYLCASSFKTSTETQCFGPGTRLTVL.

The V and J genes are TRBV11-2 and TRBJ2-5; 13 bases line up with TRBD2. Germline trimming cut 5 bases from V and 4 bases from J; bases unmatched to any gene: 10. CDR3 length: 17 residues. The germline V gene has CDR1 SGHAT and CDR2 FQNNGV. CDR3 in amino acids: CASSPGLGLAGRETQYF. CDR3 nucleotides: TGTGCCAGCAGCCCGGGATTGGGACTAGCGGGACGAGAGACCCAGTACTTC. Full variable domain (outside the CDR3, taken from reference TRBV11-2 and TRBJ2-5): EAGVAQSPRYKIIEKRQSVAFWCNPISGHATLYWYQQILGQGPKLLIQFQNNGVVDDSQLPKDRFSAERLKGVDSTLKIQPAKLEDSAVYLCASSPGLGLAGRETQYFGPGTRLLVL.

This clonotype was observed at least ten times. CDR3 sequence (DNA): TGCGCCAGCAGCCCCCAGGGGGCAGGGATCTACGAGCAGTACTTC. As protein: CASSPQGAGIYEQYF. This chain links TRBV4-1 with TRBJ2-7; 8 positions agree with TRBD1. CDR3 length equals 15 residues. CDR1 is MGHRA and CDR2 is YSYEKL in the germline V gene. J was trimmed by 3 bases and V by 4 bases; bases with no gene match: 8.

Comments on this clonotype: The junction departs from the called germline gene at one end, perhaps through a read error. The CDR3 sequence is CTSSLRGGNTKAFF. The CDR3 nucleotides read TGTACCAGTAGCTTGCGGGGTGGGAACACTAAAGCTTTCTTT. This chain connects TRBV7-8 to TRBJ1-1; no clear D. In germline, CDR1 is SGHVS, CDR2 FQNEAQ. The CDR3 is made up of 14 amino acids.

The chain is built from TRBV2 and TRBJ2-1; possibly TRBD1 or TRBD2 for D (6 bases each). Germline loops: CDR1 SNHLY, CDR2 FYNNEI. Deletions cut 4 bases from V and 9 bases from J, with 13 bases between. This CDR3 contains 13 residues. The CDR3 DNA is TGTGCCAGCAGTGTAAACGGGGGCACTGAGCAGTTCTTC. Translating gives CASSVNGGTEQFF.

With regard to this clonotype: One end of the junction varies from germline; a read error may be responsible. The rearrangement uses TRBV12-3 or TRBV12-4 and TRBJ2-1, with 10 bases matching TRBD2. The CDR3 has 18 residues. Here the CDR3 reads CASSSLAGVSSSYKEQFF. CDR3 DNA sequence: TGTGCCAGCAGTTCTCTAGCGGGAGTGTCTAGCTCCTACAAGGAGCAGTTCTTC.

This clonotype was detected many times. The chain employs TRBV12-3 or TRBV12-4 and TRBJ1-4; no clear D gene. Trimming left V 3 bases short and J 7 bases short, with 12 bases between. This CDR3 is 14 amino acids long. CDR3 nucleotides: TGTGCCAGCAGTTTGGGAGGGTTGGTTGAAAAACTGTTTTTT. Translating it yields CASSLGGLVEKLFF.

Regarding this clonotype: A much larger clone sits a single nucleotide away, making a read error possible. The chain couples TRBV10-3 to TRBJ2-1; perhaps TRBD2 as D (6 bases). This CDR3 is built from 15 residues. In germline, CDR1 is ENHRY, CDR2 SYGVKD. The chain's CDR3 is CVISEWLAAANEQFF. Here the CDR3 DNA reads TGTGTCATCAGTGAGTGGTTAGCGGCAGCCAATGAGCAGTTCTTC.

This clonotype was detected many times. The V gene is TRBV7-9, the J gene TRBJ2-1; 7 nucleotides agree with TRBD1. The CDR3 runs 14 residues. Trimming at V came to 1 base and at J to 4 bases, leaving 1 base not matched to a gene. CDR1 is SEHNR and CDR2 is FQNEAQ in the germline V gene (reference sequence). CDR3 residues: CASSLEGQYNEQFF. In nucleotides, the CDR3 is TGTGCCAGCAGCTTAGAGGGACAGTACAATGAGCAGTTCTTC.

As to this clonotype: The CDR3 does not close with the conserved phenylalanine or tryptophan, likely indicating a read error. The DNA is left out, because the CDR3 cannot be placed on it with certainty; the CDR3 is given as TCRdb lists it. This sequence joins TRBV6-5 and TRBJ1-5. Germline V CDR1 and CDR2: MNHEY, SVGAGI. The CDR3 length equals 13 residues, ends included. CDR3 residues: CASRTVEGQPQRL.

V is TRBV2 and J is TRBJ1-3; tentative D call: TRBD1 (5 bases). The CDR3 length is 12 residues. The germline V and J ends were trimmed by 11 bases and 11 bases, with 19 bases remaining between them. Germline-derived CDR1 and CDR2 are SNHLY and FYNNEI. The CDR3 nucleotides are TGTGCCGACAGTCTGGACCTTACTTCCATATATTTT. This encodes CADSLDLTSIYF.

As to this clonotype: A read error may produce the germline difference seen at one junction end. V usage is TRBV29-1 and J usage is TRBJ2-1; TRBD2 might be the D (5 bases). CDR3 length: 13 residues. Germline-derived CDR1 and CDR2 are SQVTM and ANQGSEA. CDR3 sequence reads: CSVAEPTRDDQFF. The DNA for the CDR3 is TGCAGCGTTGCAGAACCAACACGGGATGATCAGTTCTTC.

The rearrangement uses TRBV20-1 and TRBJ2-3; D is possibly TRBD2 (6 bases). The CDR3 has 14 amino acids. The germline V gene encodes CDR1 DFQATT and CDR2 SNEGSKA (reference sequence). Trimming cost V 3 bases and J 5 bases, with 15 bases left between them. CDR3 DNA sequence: TGCAGTGCTAGCTGGCCGGAGGGCAAAGATACGCAGTATTTT. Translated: CSASWPEGKDTQYF.